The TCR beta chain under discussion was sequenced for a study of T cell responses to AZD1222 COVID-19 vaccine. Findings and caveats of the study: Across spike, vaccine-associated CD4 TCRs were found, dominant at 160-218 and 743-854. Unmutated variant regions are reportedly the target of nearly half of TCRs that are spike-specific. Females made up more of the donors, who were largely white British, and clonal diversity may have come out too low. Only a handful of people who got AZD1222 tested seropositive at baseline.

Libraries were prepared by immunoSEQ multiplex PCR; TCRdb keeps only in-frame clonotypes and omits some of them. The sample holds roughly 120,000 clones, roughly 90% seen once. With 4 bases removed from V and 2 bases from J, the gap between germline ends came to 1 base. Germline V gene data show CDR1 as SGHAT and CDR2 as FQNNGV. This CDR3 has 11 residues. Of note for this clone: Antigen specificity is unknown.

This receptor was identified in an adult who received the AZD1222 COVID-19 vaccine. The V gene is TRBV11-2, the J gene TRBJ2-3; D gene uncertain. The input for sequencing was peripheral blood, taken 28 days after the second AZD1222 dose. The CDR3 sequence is CASSYTDTQYF. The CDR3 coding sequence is TGTGCCAGCAGCTACACAGATACGCAGTATTTT.